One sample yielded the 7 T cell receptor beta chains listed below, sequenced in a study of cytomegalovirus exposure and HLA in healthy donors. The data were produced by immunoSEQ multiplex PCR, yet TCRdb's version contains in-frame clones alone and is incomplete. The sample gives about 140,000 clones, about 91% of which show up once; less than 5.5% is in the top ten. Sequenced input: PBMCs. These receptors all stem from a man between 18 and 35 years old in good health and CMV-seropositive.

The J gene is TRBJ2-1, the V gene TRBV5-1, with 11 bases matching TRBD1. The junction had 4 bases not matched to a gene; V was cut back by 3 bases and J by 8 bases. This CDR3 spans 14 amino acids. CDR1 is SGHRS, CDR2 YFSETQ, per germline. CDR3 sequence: CASSWDRGAYEQFF. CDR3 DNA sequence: TGCGCCAGCAGCTGGGACAGGGGGGCGTATGAGCAGTTCTTC.

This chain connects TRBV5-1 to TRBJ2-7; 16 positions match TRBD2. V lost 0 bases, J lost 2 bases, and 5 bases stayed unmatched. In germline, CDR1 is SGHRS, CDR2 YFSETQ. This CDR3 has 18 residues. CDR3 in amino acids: CASSLDRGTSGRAYEQYF. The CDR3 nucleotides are TGCGCCAGCAGCTTGGACAGGGGGACTAGCGGGAGGGCCTACGAGCAGTACTTC.

The CDR3 nucleotides read TGTGCCAGCAGTTTAGTGAGAGGTCTCTCCTACGAGCAGTACTTC. Protein sequence: CASSLVRGLSYEQYF. The chain joins TRBV27 to TRBJ2-7; D uncertain. Germline V gene data show CDR1 as MNHEY and CDR2 as SMNVEV (reference sequence). V was trimmed by 2 bases and J by 0 bases, leaving 11 bases between them. CDR3 size: 15 residues.

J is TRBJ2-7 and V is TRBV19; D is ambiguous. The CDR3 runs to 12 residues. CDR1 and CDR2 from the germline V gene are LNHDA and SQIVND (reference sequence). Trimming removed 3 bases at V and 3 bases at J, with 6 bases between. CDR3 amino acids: CASSIPGYEQYF. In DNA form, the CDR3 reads TGTGCCAGTAGTATTCCCGGCTACGAGCAGTACTTC.

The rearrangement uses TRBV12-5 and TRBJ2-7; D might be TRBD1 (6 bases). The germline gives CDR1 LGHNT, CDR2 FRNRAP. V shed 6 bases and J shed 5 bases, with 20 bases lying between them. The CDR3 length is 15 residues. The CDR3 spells CASGLIQGNWDEQYF. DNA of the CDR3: TGTGCTAGTGGCCTCATACAGGGAAATTGGGACGAGCAGTACTTC.

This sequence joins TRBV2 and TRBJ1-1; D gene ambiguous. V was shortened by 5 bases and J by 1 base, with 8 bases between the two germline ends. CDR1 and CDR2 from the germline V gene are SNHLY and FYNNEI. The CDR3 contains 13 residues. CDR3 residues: CASSPAGNTEAFF. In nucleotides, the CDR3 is TGTGCCAGCAGTCCTGCGGGGAACACTGAAGCTTTCTTT.

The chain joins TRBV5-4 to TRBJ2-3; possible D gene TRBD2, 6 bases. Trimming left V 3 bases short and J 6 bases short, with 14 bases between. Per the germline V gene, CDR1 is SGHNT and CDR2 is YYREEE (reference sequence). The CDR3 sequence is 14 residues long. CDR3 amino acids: CASSSGLAGDTQYF. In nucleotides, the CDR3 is TGTGCCAGCAGCTCGGGACTCGCCGGGGATACGCAGTATTTT.